This T cell receptor (beta chain) was found in a study of blood T cell repertoires in COVID-19 (dated by TCRdb to the early 2020s). For context, the study as a whole: Samples from collaborators originated in the United States, Italy and Spain and spanned both the acute and convalescent phases of COVID-19. Nearly every sample came with metadata listing a de-identified subject ID, COVID-19 status, age in years and sex. Where available, HLA class I and class II types were obtained from metadata supplied by the sample provider rather than from assay-based typing. Samples came from the ongoing ImmuneRACE study (first 160 participants) plus 1,254 subjects from 6 global collaborators. The repertoires were made available in a free public database intended to serve as a resource for research on the immune response to SARS-CoV-2. The material from the prospective study consisted of cDNA or gDNA derived from T cells, B-cell-depleted T cells, or PBMCs. Subjects who had been exposed to COVID-19, were actively infected with it, or had recovered from it provided the deeply sampled blood TCRbeta repertoires that made up the dataset.

Of note for this clone: Its recognized antigen is unknown. Base qualities are not at hand, and no much larger clone is one base apart.

The germline V gene (reference sequence) provides CDR1 LGHDT and CDR2 YNNKEL. The CDR3 starts with the cysteine, ends with the phenylalanine, and has 15 residues. Kept here is only the CDR3 DNA, which spans 45 bases and is read in frame from base 1. Trimming removed 6 bases from V and 5 bases from J, leaving 19 bases between the germline ends. TCRbeta CDR3 regions were amplified from genomic DNA by means of the immunoSEQ Assay, a bias-controlled multiplex PCR. The authors' pipeline ran thus. The number of nucleated cells in each sample was estimated by amplification of reference gene primers within the assay. To quantify the absolute abundance of each unique TCRbeta CDR3 rearrangement, sequence reads were collapsed and filtered. For each sample, productive Simpson clonality was calculated by taking the square root of Simpson's diversity index across productive rearrangements. The table comes from immuneACCESS by way of TCRdb, which keeps in-frame sequences with V and J called. Part of the clones is missing from these tables; in studies checked, under half for an unresolved V gene and the rest for unknown reasons. From that table come the V and J calls and clone size; the DNA was used to work out D and trimming. In this sample the table shows about 330,000 clones, around 90% of which occur a single time. Approximately 5% of the sample is taken by the ten largest.

In the prospective study, participants were roughly 18 to 95 years old, resided in 20 to 30 geographic areas of the United States, and were enrolled through a virtual design. Cohort assignment in the prospective study relied on participant-reported clinical history from a screening survey and a study questionnaire. Recovered participants in ImmuneRACE Cohort 3 were defined as having two consecutive negative NP/OP PCR tests, clearance from a healthcare professional, or resolution of symptoms. Each participant in the prospective study had whole blood, serum and a nasopharyngeal or oropharyngeal swab collected by mobile phlebotomists. Over a roughly 2-month period, participants in the prospective study had the option of providing additional blood draws and questionnaires. Prospective study blood samples were shipped either frozen or at room temperature before DNA extraction. Overall study results and their limits: The quantity of clinical and demographic metadata differed by source and by participant and was supplied without curation.

The origin of this receptor is a woman aged 25 to 39 who had recovered from COVID-19. This sequence uses TRBV3-1 (or the pseudogene TRBV3-2) and TRBJ1-2; TRBD1 might be the D gene, on 5 matching bases. Material: PBMCs or T cells enriched from blood (not recorded which). In nucleotide form, the sequence is TGTGCCAGCAGACCATTTGGGACTGTCCGGTATGGCTACACCTTC. Its coded protein is CASRPFGTVRYGYTF.